These 14 T cell receptor beta chains were all obtained from the same sample, sequenced in a study of cytomegalovirus exposure and HLA in healthy donors. It was with 60 Vbeta and 13 Jbeta primers that the PCR ran. Data came from immunoSEQ multiplex PCR; TCRdb stores just in-frame clones and leaves some out. Its table lists fewer than 150,000 clones. The source material was PBMCs. Receptor source: a man in his forties or fifties in good health and CMV-seronegative.

The chain has TRBV9 and TRBJ2-7, with 11 bases aligning to TRBD1. After removal of 3 bases from V and 6 bases from J, the junction contained 8 bases not matched to a gene. The CDR3 contains 15 residues. Looked up from germline, CDR1 is SGDLS and CDR2 is YYNGEE. CDR3 residues: CASSEQGQGVSEQYF. In DNA, the CDR3 is TGTGCCAGCAGCGAACAGGGACAGGGGGTGAGCGAGCAGTACTTC. Supplemented by reference TRBV9 and TRBJ2-7, the full variable domain reads DSGVTQTPKHLITATGQRVTLRCSPRSGDLSVYWYQQSLDQGLQFLIQYYNGEERAKGNILERFSAQQFPDLHSELNLSSLELGDSALYFCASSEQGQGVSEQYFGPGTRLTVT.

CDR3 sequence (DNA): TGTGCCAGCAGTCCCCAGGGGGCGCGTAATGAGCAGTTCTTC. Translated: CASSPQGARNEQFF. The chain is built from TRBV28 and TRBJ2-1; 8 bases match TRBD1. Looked up from germline, CDR1 is MDHEN and CDR2 is SYDVKM. V lost 5 bases, J lost 7 bases, and 7 bases stayed unmatched. This CDR3 region has 14 residues.

Comments on this clone: The sample has other DNA sequences that encode this CDR3 too. V gene TRBV6-1 combines with J gene TRBJ2-5, with 10 bases that match TRBD1. V shed 6 bases and J 2 bases; nucleotides not matched to a gene: 0. CDR3 length: 13 residues. Germline V CDR1 and CDR2: MNHNS, SASEGT. The CDR3 DNA sequence: TGTGCCAGCAGGGACAGGGGGCAAGAGACCCAGTACTTC. It yields the protein CASRDRGQETQYF.

J is TRBJ2-3 and V is TRBV7-9, with 8 bases identical to TRBD2. V shed 3 bases and J 2 bases; nucleotides not matched to a gene: 4. Germline assignment: CDR1 SEHNR and CDR2 FQNEAQ (reference sequence). CDR3 length equals 15 residues. This CDR3 reads CASSFLAGPTDTQYF. The CDR3 coding sequence is TGTGCCAGCAGCTTTCTAGCGGGCCCCACAGATACGCAGTATTTT.

The chain links TRBV5-1 to TRBJ2-1; no firm D call. The CDR3 loop spans 13 amino acids. V lost 4 bases and J 6 bases, leaving 11 bases between the germline ends. Germline lookup yields CDR1 SGHRS and CDR2 YFSETQ. The CDR3 sequence is CASSLPTLNEQFF. In DNA, the CDR3 is TGCGCCAGCAGCCTCCCAACTCTCAATGAGCAGTTCTTC.

The CDR3 DNA is TGTGCCAGCGTCGAGGGAGACACTGAAGCTTTCTTT. As protein: CASVEGDTEAFF. The V call is TRBV2, the J call TRBJ1-1; D remains unclear. The CDR3 spans 12 residues. The V gene lost 8 bases and the J gene lost 3 bases, with 10 bases spanning the gap. Per the germline V gene, CDR1 is SNHLY and CDR2 is FYNNEI.

V is TRBV5-4 and J is TRBJ1-2, with a tentative D call TRBD1 (5 bases). This CDR3 spans 13 amino acids. V was trimmed by 4 bases and J by 3 bases, leaving 10 bases between them. Germline CDR1 and CDR2: SGHNT and YYREEE (reference sequence). This CDR3 is CASSHGGDYGYTF. The CDR3, as DNA: TGTGCCAGCAGCCACGGGGGAGACTATGGCTACACCTTC.

The rearrangement joins TRBV13 to TRBJ2-3, with D unclear. CDR1 and CDR2 from the germline V gene are PRHDT and FYEKMQ (reference sequence). V dropped 5 bases and J dropped 0 bases, with 6 bases sitting between them. The CDR3 sequence is 13 residues long. The CDR3 DNA reads TGTGCCAGCAGCCCCCCTAGCACAGATACGCAGTATTTT. Residues: CASSPPSTDTQYF.

Points on this clone: Other DNA sequences in this specimen translate into the identical CDR3. The chain is built from TRBV7-9 and TRBJ1-2; 9 bases map to TRBD1. The length of the CDR3 is 14 residues. Germline loops: CDR1 SEHNR, CDR2 FQNEAQ (reference sequence). With 3 bases clipped from V and 4 bases from J, the junction kept 3 bases outside the gene matches. The CDR3 bases are TGTGCCAGCAGCTTGGGACAGGGAAGCTATGGCTACACCTTC. It encodes CASSLGQGSYGYTF.

This chain uses TRBV4-2 with TRBJ1-6, with TRBD1 as a possible D gene (6 bases). Germline V gives CDR1 LGHNA, CDR2 YNFKEQ. The CDR3 contains 14 residues. Trimming took off 2 bases at V and 5 bases at J, with 7 bases between the two ends. Written as DNA, the CDR3 is TGTGCCAGCAGCCAAAGGACAGATAATTCACCCCTCCACTTT. The encoded protein is CASSQRTDNSPLHF.

This sequence joins TRBV5-4 and TRBJ2-7; D possibly corresponds to TRBD1 (5 bases). Germline CDR1 SGHNT, CDR2 YYREEE (reference sequence). Trimming shortened V by 2 bases and J by 4 bases, and 13 bases separated the two germline ends. The CDR3 length is 14 residues. The CDR3 reads CASSLDLTVYEQYF. The CDR3 coding sequence is TGTGCCAGCAGCTTAGATCTGACAGTTTACGAGCAGTACTTC.

The genes are TRBV19 and TRBJ2-5, with TRBD1 matching over 10 bases. CDR1 and CDR2 (germline): LNHDA, SQIVND (reference sequence). V trimming: 5 bases; J trimming: 5 bases; junction bases outside the gene matches: 5. The CDR3 totals 14 residues. The DNA for the CDR3 is TGTGCCAGTAGTGGACAGGGGGAAGGGGAGACCCAGTACTTC. Residues: CASSGQGEGETQYF.

The V and J genes are TRBV19 and TRBJ2-3, with TRBD2 matching 9 bases. This CDR3 has 16 residues. Germline loops: CDR1 LNHDA, CDR2 SQIVND (reference sequence). Trimming took 5 bases from V and 3 from J; bases not matched to a gene: 9. CDR3 DNA: TGTGCCAGTAGTCCTGGATGGAGCGGGGGGACAGATACGCAGTATTTT. It specifies CASSPGWSGGTDTQYF.

This chain joins TRBV2 and TRBJ1-2, with 8 bases lining up with TRBD1. Germline V gene sequence: CDR1 SNHLY, CDR2 FYNNEI. The CDR3 is 14 residues long. Trimming at V came to 6 bases and at J to 6 bases, leaving 9 bases not matched to a gene. CDR3 sequence (DNA): TGTGCCAGCAGGGACAGGGCTGAAGTCAATGGCTACACCTTC. Protein sequence: CASRDRAEVNGYTF. Variable domain in full (rest from reference TRBV2 and TRBJ1-2): EPEVTQTPSHQVTQMGQEVILRCVPISNHLYFYWYRQILGQKVEFLVSFYNNEISEKSEIFDDQFSVERPDGSNFTLKIRSTKLEDSAMYFCASRDRAEVNGYTFGSGTRLTVV.